Each of the 32 T cell receptor beta chains below was sequenced from the same sample in a study of human T cells and chemical hapten exposure (dated by TCRdb to the early 2020s). In the paper's terms, the time point label means: pre-sensitization, week 0. The sample's treatment or condition label, decoded: therapeutic diphenylcyclopropenone sensitization with weekly scalp DPC. Library preparation was by RACE. Sequenced on a NextSeq 500. The public sequencing data were trimmed at Q25 with fastp and processed into clonotypes with MiXCR by TCRdb, which kept only in-frame beta chains. Entries that share a CDR3 protein sequence are merged under the most common genes and DNA. The sample table contains around 250,000 distinct CDR3 sequences; only one count was recorded for about 9% of them. Together, the top ten hold about 2.1% of the sample. The source was whole blood, collected in connection with sensitization to the hapten diphenylcyclopropenone (DPC). Receptors originate from a woman in her 40s with alopecia areata. Some clones in this sample may be carry-over from other donors' samples.

This clonotype was seen repeatedly, ten times or more. The chain combines TRBV7-9 with TRBJ1-2; D is undetermined. Germline loops: CDR1 SEHNR, CDR2 FQNEAQ (reference sequence). Deletions cut 1 base from V and 4 bases from J, with 4 bases between. CDR3 length: 12 amino acids. The CDR3 bases are TGTGCCAGCAGCTTAGTCACCTATGGCTACACCTTC. It is translated as CASSLVTYGYTF.

This clonotype was seen at least ten times. This chain joins TRBV6-5 and TRBJ2-2; D could derive from TRBD1 or TRBD2 (5 bases each). Trimming cost V 5 bases and J 6 bases, with 10 bases left between them. This CDR3 contains 13 residues. Germline-derived CDR1 and CDR2 are MNHEY and SVGAGI. The CDR3 protein is CASSQRDPGELFF. In DNA, the CDR3 is TGTGCCAGCAGTCAACGGGACCCCGGGGAGCTGTTTTTT.

This clonotype was observed a handful of times. This rearrangement joins TRBV2 to TRBJ1-3, with 8 bases lining up with TRBD1. Germline V gene sequence: CDR1 SNHLY, CDR2 FYNNEI. The ends lost 7 bases at V and 6 bases at J; junction bases unmatched: 5. The CDR3 extends over 13 amino acids. The CDR3 sequence is CASTTGVENTIYF. The CDR3 DNA reads TGTGCCAGCACGACAGGGGTGGAAAACACCATATATTTT. Filled out from reference TRBV2 and TRBJ1-3, the complete variable domain reads EPEVTQTPSHQVTQMGQEVILRCVPISNHLYFYWYRQILGQKVEFLVSFYNNEISEKSEIFDDQFSVERPDGSNFTLKIRSTKLEDSAMYFCASTTGVENTIYFGEGSWLTVV.

This clonotype was observed many times. The gene calls are TRBV7-9 and TRBJ2-5; 8 bases fit TRBD2. With V trimmed by 6 bases and J by 5 bases, 8 bases remained unmatched. This CDR3 has 14 amino acids. Germline CDR1 is SEHNR and CDR2 is FQNEAQ (reference sequence). DNA of the CDR3: TGTGCCAGCAGGGGAAGCGGGAGCGGGGAGACCCAGTACTTC. Protein sequence: CASRGSGSGETQYF.

The chain is built from TRBV7-9 and TRBJ2-7; the match to TRBD2 covers 12 bases. This CDR3 is built from 16 residues. The V gene's germline CDR1 is SEHNR and CDR2 FQNEAQ (reference sequence). Germline trimming cut 5 bases from V and 5 bases from J; bases unmatched to any gene: 10. The CDR3 sequence: CASSPYRRLAGDEQYF. CDR3 sequence (DNA): TGTGCCAGCAGCCCGTATCGGAGACTAGCGGGAGACGAGCAGTACTTC.

The V and J genes are TRBV10-3 and TRBJ2-2, with TRBD1 identical over 8 bases. V lost 10 bases to trimming and J lost 7 bases; unmatched junction nucleotides: 8. Germline CDR1 is ENHRY and CDR2 is SYGVKD. This CDR3 spans 13 amino acids. CDR3 in amino acids: CATQDRAIGELFF. The CDR3 region has the DNA TGTGCCACGCAGGACAGGGCGATCGGGGAGCTGTTTTTT.

Only a few counts were recorded for this clonotype. The DNA of the CDR3 is TGTGCCAGCAGTGTGGGGGCCTACAATGAGCAGTTCTTC. Its protein is CASSVGAYNEQFF. This chain uses TRBV2 with TRBJ2-1; D may correspond to TRBD1 or TRBD2 (5 bases each). V was clipped by 4 bases and J by 2 bases, with 6 bases between them. This CDR3 is built from 13 residues. Germline values: CDR1 SNHLY, CDR2 FYNNEI.

The chain recombines TRBV12-3 or TRBV12-4 with TRBJ2-2, with D uncertain. V shed 7 bases and J shed 7 bases, with 7 bases lying between them. The CDR3 runs to 11 residues. The CDR3 coding sequence is TGTGCCAGCACGACCAGCGGGGAGCTGTTTTTT. Its protein is CASTTSGELFF.

The CDR3, as DNA: TGTGCCAGCAGCTTAGATAAAGTGACCAGGGACACCGGGGAGCTGTTTTTT. Protein product: CASSLDKVTRDTGELFF. The chain links TRBV7-8 to TRBJ2-2, with a tentative D call TRBD1 (5 bases). The V end was cut by 1 base, the J end by 3 bases, with 15 bases between. Germline V gives CDR1 SGHVS, CDR2 FQNEAQ. This CDR3 is 17 amino acids long. The whole variable domain, remainder taken from reference TRBV7-8 and TRBJ2-2, is GAGVSQSPRYKVAKRGQDVALRCDPISGHVSLFWYQQALGQGPEFLTYFQNEAQLDKSGLPSDRFFAERPEGSVSTLKIQRTQQEDSAVYLCASSLDKVTRDTGELFFGEGSRLTVL.

This clonotype was counted at least ten times. The rearrangement links TRBV20-1 to TRBJ2-2; 8 bases agree with TRBD2. Germline values: CDR1 DFQATT, CDR2 SNEGSKA (reference sequence). The CDR3 runs 15 residues. Losses at the gene ends were 6 bases for V and 5 bases for J; bases not matched to a gene: 11. The CDR3 region is CSAPRAGVETGELFF. For the CDR3, the DNA is TGCAGTGCCCCTAGAGCGGGAGTAGAGACCGGGGAGCTGTTTTTT.

This clonotype was detected a few times. The V call is TRBV20-1, the J call TRBJ1-1; D is undetermined. Trimming took off 2 bases at V and 2 bases at J, with 6 bases between the two ends. This CDR3 comprises 12 residues. The germline gives CDR1 DFQATT, CDR2 SNEGSKA (reference sequence). The CDR3 region is CSARKVNTEAFF. Here the CDR3 DNA reads TGCAGTGCTAGAAAAGTAAACACTGAAGCTTTCTTT.

The table lists this clonotype with a few counts. V and J are TRBV6-2 or TRBV6-3 and TRBJ1-2; D not resolved. Germline V gene sequence: CDR1 MNHEY, CDR2 SVGEGT. Trimming took 6 bases from V and 2 from J, leaving 7 bases between them. The CDR3 consists of 12 residues. The CDR3 sequence: CASRTGNYGYTF. DNA for the CDR3: TGTGCCAGCAGGACGGGGAACTATGGCTACACCTTC.

This clonotype was seen more than once but under ten times. This sequence joins TRBV12-3 or TRBV12-4 and TRBJ1-5, with no clear D. The CDR3 is 15 amino acids. Between the trimmed V and J ends, which lost 3 bases and 0 bases, there was a span of 9 bases. The CDR3 nucleotides are TGTGCCAGCAGTTTCGGGTCAAATAGCAATCAGCCCCAGCATTTT. Amino acid sequence: CASSFGSNSNQPQHF.

This clonotype was observed at least ten times. The chain joins TRBV9 to TRBJ2-3, with D maybe TRBD2 (6 bases). The V gene's germline CDR1 is SGDLS and CDR2 YYNGEE. Trimming removed 4 bases at V and 5 bases at J, with 14 bases between. The CDR3 loop spans 14 amino acids. CDR3 DNA sequence: TGTGCCAGCAGCTGGAGGACTACAGGAGATACGCAGTATTTT. Amino acids: CASSWRTTGDTQYF.

This clonotype was seen a few times. This sequence joins TRBV4-3 and TRBJ2-7; D gene ambiguous. There are 15 residues in the CDR3. Trimming left V 3 bases short and J 1 base short, with 13 bases between. Germline V CDR1 and CDR2: LGHNA, YSLEER. The CDR3 region is CASSQADTLSYEQYF. The CDR3 DNA is TGCGCCAGCAGCCAGGCTGACACCTTATCCTACGAGCAGTACTTC.

This clonotype was observed a few times. The rearrangement joins TRBV20-1 to TRBJ2-3; D possibly corresponds to TRBD1 (6 bases). V was shortened by 6 bases and J by 2 bases, with 9 bases between the two germline ends. The CDR3 spans 12 residues. Germline CDR1 is DFQATT and CDR2 is SNEGSKA (reference sequence). In DNA form, the CDR3 reads TGCAGTGCGCACAGGGACACAGATACGCAGTATTTT. It specifies CSAHRDTDTQYF.

The chain is built from TRBV14 and TRBJ1-2; no definite D call. V shed 3 bases and J shed 8 bases, with 7 bases lying between them. This CDR3 comprises 11 residues. Germline CDR1 and CDR2: SGHDN and FVKESK. The CDR3, as DNA: TGTGCCAGCAGCCAGCTGGACGGCTACACCTTC. Protein product: CASSQLDGYTF. The full variable domain, in which reference TRBV14 and TRBJ1-2 provide the parts outside the CDR3, is EAGVTQFPSHSVIEKGQTVTLRCDPISGHDNLYWYRRVMGKEIKFLLHFVKESKQDESGMPNNRFLAERTGGTYSTLKVQPAELEDSGVYFCASSQLDGYTFGSGTRLTVV.

The chain combines TRBV5-6 with TRBJ2-5; D is unresolved. CDR3 size: 14 residues. Germline-derived CDR1 and CDR2 are SGHDT and YYEEEE. V was clipped by 3 bases and J by 7 bases, with 16 bases between them. The CDR3 reads CASSSSQVPPTQYF. As DNA, the CDR3 is TGTGCCAGCAGCTCGAGTCAGGTCCCGCCGACCCAGTACTTC.

V gene TRBV29-1 combines with J gene TRBJ2-1, with D uncertain. The CDR3 has 13 amino acids. V lost 0 bases, J lost 0 bases, and 3 bases lay in between. Germline CDR1 SQVTM, CDR2 ANQGSEA. CDR3 DNA sequence: TGCAGCGTTGAAGAACCCTCCTACAATGAGCAGTTCTTC. As protein: CSVEEPSYNEQFF.

This rearrangement joins TRBV7-2 to TRBJ1-6, with 7 bases that match TRBD1. V shed 5 bases and J 2 bases; nucleotides not matched to a gene: 3. The CDR3 runs 15 residues. CDR1 is SGHTA and CDR2 is FQGNSA in the germline V gene. The CDR3 sequence: CASSRQGPYNSPLHF. The DNA of the CDR3 is TGTGCCAGCAGCCGACAGGGTCCCTATAATTCACCCCTCCACTTT.

This clonotype was observed a few times. The chain has TRBV28 and TRBJ2-7, with D possibly being TRBD1 (5 bases). The V gene lost 2 bases and the J gene lost 6 bases, with 14 bases spanning the gap. CDR1 MDHEN and CDR2 SYDVKM come from the germline V gene. CDR3 size: 14 residues. Here the CDR3 DNA reads TGTGCCAGCAGTTTACCCAGACAGCCCTCCGAGCAGTACTTC. This gives the protein CASSLPRQPSEQYF.

The sample holds a few counts of this clonotype. The rearrangement joins TRBV27 to TRBJ2-7; D may be TRBD1 or TRBD2 (5 bases each). Trimming shortened V by 8 bases and J by 0 bases, and 14 bases separated the two germline ends. Germline V gene data show CDR1 as MNHEY and CDR2 as SMNVEV (reference sequence). There are 14 residues in the CDR3. CDR3 amino acids: CASRPAGSSYEQYF. The CDR3 coding sequence is TGTGCCAGCCGCCCGGCAGGGAGCTCCTACGAGCAGTACTTC.

This clonotype has a handful of counts. This chain links TRBV7-9 with TRBJ2-6, with D perhaps assigned TRBD1 or TRBD2 (5 bases each). This CDR3 comprises 19 residues. Germline V CDR1 and CDR2: SEHNR, FQNEAQ (reference sequence). V lost 2 bases to trimming and J lost 4 bases, with 21 bases between them. The CDR3 DNA reads as TGTGCCAGCAGCTTACATGGCCAGGGACCTATAACCGGGGCCAACGTCCTGACTTTC. Translation gives CASSLHGQGPITGANVLTF.

Here the CDR3 reads CASTRPASYEQYF. In DNA form, the CDR3 reads TGTGCCAGCACGAGGCCAGCCTCCTACGAGCAGTACTTC. J is TRBJ2-7 and V is TRBV2; D call uncertain. Germline V gives CDR1 SNHLY, CDR2 FYNNEI. This CDR3 contains 13 residues. Trimming shortened V by 7 bases and J by 0 bases, and 10 bases separated the two germline ends.

This clonotype was observed a handful of times. The V call is TRBV7-2, the J call TRBJ2-1; D is perhaps TRBD2 (5 bases). V was pared by 3 bases and J by 0 bases, with 6 bases between. This CDR3 spans 14 amino acids. Germline values: CDR1 SGHTA, CDR2 FQGNSA. The CDR3 loop is CASSFDYSYNEQFF. For the CDR3, the DNA is TGTGCCAGCAGCTTCGACTACTCCTACAATGAGCAGTTCTTC.

The chain has TRBV2 and TRBJ1-5; 9 bases map to TRBD1. From germline, CDR1 is SNHLY and CDR2 FYNNEI. This CDR3 spans 14 amino acids. V shed 6 bases, J shed 6 bases, and the junction held 6 bases outside the gene matches. The CDR3, as DNA: TGTGCCAGCAGGGCGGACAGGGGAAGTCAGCCCCAGCATTTT. This sequence encodes CASRADRGSQPQHF.

The genes are TRBV12-3 or TRBV12-4 and TRBJ1-1; 7 nucleotides match TRBD1. The CDR3 totals 14 residues. J lost 3 bases, V lost 7 bases, and 8 bases had no gene match. The CDR3 DNA is TGTGCCAGCACTCCGACAGGGCCACACACTGAAGCTTTCTTT. Protein sequence: CASTPTGPHTEAFF.

The rearrangement uses TRBV5-1 and TRBJ2-7; D assignment may be TRBD1 or TRBD2 (5 bases each). The length of the CDR3 is 15 residues. CDR1 SGHRS and CDR2 YFSETQ come from the germline V gene. V shed 0 bases and J shed 2 bases, with 12 bases lying between them. The CDR3 protein is CASSLGPGTAYEQYF. CDR3 sequence (DNA): TGCGCCAGCAGCTTGGGTCCAGGGACCGCCTACGAGCAGTACTTC.

This clonotype was counted only a few times. J is TRBJ1-2 and V is TRBV12-3 or TRBV12-4; no clear D gene. Trimming took off 5 bases at V and 4 bases at J, with 11 bases between the two ends. The CDR3 is 13 residues long. The CDR3 spells CASSVPQIYGYTF. The CDR3 DNA is TGTGCCAGCAGTGTACCTCAGATCTATGGCTACACCTTC.

This clonotype was seen a few times. The CDR3 spells CASSQTSGPYEQYF. Written as DNA, the CDR3 is TGTGCCAGCAGCCAAACTAGCGGACCCTACGAGCAGTACTTC. The V and J genes are TRBV6-6 and TRBJ2-7; 8 bases are shared with TRBD2. V lost 6 bases and J lost 2; bases outside the gene matches: 6. The CDR3 consists of 14 residues. The germline CDR1 and CDR2 sequences are MNHNY and SVGAGI (reference sequence).

This clonotype was observed at least ten times. This rearrangement joins TRBV13 to TRBJ1-2; the match to TRBD1 covers 7 bases. Germline V gene lookup returns CDR1 PRHDT and CDR2 FYEKMQ (reference sequence). CDR3 size: 14 residues. Unmatched junction bases numbered 8, after V lost 4 bases and J lost 6 bases. The DNA of the CDR3 is TGTGCCAGCAGCTCCCGACAGGGAATGGATGGCTACACCTTC. This gives the protein CASSSRQGMDGYTF.

This clonotype was recorded at least ten times. The chain carries TRBV5-1 and TRBJ2-7; 10 bases map to TRBD2. The junction had 7 bases not matched to a gene; V was cut back by 4 bases and J by 0 bases. The length of the CDR3 is 16 residues. Germline loops: CDR1 SGHRS, CDR2 YFSETQ. CDR3 amino acids: CASSPSTSGYSYEQYF. The DNA of the CDR3 is TGCGCCAGCAGCCCTTCGACTAGCGGGTACTCCTACGAGCAGTACTTC.